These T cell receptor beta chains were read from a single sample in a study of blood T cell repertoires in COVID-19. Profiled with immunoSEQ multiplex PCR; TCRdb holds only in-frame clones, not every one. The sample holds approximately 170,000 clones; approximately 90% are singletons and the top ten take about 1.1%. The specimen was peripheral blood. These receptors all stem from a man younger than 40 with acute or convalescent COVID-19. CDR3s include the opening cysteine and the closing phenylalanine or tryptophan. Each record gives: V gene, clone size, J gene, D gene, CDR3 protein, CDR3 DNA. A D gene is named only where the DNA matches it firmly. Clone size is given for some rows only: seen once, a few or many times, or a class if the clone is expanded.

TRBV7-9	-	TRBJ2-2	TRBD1	CASSLTGTGKGELFF	TGTGCCAGCAGCCTCACCGGGACAGGGAAAGGGGAGCTGTTTTTT
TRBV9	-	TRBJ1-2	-	CASSVDGGINYGYTF	TGTGCCAGCAGCGTAGATGGAGGGATTAACTATGGCTACACCTTC
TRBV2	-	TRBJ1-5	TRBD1	CASRGQLHQPQHF	TGTGCCAGCAGGGGACAGCTCCATCAGCCCCAGCATTTT
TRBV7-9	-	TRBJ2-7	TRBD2	CASSRGTTGEQYF	TGTGCCAGCAGCCGAGGGACTACGGGGGAGCAGTACTTC
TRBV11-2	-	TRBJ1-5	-	CASSLSGFSNQPQHF	TGTGCCAGCAGCTTATCGGGGTTTAGCAATCAGCCCCAGCATTTT
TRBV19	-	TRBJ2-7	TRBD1	CASSPTTGGYEQYF	TGTGCCAGTAGTCCGACGACAGGGGGCTACGAGCAGTACTTC
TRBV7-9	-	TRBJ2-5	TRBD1	CASSLRGYAGTGRAETQYF	TGTGCCAGCAGCTTAAGGGGATACGCCGGGACAGGGCGTGCGGAGACCCAGTACTTC
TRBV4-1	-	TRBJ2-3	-	CASSQGGGGANTQYF	TGCGCCAGCAGCCAAGGTGGCGGGGGCGCGAATACGCAGTATTTT
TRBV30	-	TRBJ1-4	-	CAWSVGTTDNEKLFF	TGTGCCTGGAGTGTAGGAACTACGGATAATGAAAAACTGTTTTTT
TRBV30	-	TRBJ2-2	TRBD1	CACPGQGAFGELFF	TGTGCCTGCCCGGGACAGGGGGCGTTCGGGGAGCTGTTTTTT
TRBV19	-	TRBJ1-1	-	CASTQMNTEAFF	TGTGCCAGTACCCAGATGAACACTGAAGCTTTCTTT
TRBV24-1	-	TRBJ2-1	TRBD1	CATSERQGSYNEQFF	TGTGCCACCAGTGAAAGACAGGGTTCCTACAATGAGCAGTTCTTC
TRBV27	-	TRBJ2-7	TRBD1	CASSLSGTVTYEQYF	TGTGCCAGCAGTCTATCCGGGACAGTAACCTACGAGCAGTACTTC
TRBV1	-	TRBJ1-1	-	CTSTDRRTGRDTEAFF	TGCACCAGCACTGACAGGAGGACAGGGAGGGACACTGAAGCTTTCTTT
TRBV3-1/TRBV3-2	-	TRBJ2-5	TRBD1	CASSRRDRGPETQYF	TGTGCCAGCAGCCGAAGGGACAGGGGGCCGGAGACCCAGTACTTC
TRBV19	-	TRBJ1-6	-	CASIWGVTNSPLHF	TGTGCCAGTATCTGGGGAGTTACCAATTCACCCCTCCACTTT
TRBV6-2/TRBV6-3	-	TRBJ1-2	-	CASSDSNYGYTF	TGTGCCAGCAGCGACAGTAACTATGGCTACACCTTC
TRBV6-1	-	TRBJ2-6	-	CASSERGASGANVLTF	TGTGCCAGCAGTGAACGGGGAGCCTCTGGGGCCAACGTCCTGACTTTC
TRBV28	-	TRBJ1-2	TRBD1	CASSVLGTGGPYGYTF	TGTGCCAGCAGTGTCCTCGGGACAGGGGGTCCGTATGGCTACACCTTC
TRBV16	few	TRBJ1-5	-	CASSQSGAYQPQHF	TGTGCCAGCAGCCAATCAGGGGCCTATCAGCCCCAGCATTTT
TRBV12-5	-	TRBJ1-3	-	CASGLVTRSSGNTIYF	TGTGCTAGTGGTTTGGTCACTCGGAGCTCTGGAAACACCATATATTTT
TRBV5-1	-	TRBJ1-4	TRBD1	CASSKDRVGINEKLFF	TGCGCCAGCAGCAAAGACAGGGTAGGAATTAATGAAAAACTGTTTTTT
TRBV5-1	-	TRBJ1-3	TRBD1	CASGQASGNTIYF	TGCGCCAGCGGACAGGCATCTGGAAACACCATATATTTT
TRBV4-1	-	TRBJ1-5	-	CASSQERNQPQHF	TGCGCCAGCAGCCAAGAGCGAAATCAGCCCCAGCATTTT
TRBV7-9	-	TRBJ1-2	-	CASSRRRNYGYTF	TGTGCCAGCAGCCGGAGAAGAAACTATGGCTACACCTTC
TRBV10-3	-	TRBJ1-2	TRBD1	CATGTGSGGYTF	TGTGCCACCGGGACAGGCTCGGGTGGCTACACCTTC
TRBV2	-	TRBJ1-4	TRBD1	CASSVAGGSGEKLFF	TGTGCCAGCAGTGTAGCAGGGGGCTCAGGTGAAAAACTGTTTTTT
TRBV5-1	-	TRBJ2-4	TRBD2	CASPPTSGGAKNIQYF	TGCGCCAGCCCTCCAACTAGCGGGGGGGCCAAAAACATTCAGTACTTC
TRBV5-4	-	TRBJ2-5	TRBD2	CASSLPSGRGETQYF	TGTGCCAGCAGCTTGCCTAGCGGGAGAGGGGAGACCCAGTACTTC
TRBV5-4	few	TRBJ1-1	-	CASSLDPGNTEAFF	TGTGCCAGCAGCTTGGATCCAGGGAACACTGAAGCTTTCTTT
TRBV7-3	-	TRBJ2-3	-	CASSRNGPPGSSDTQYF	TGTGCCAGCAGCCGAAACGGCCCCCCCGGGAGCTCAGATACGCAGTATTTT
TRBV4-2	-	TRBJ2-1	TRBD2	CASSQAASGSWGYNEQFF	TGTGCCAGCAGCCAAGCGGCCAGCGGGAGCTGGGGTTACAATGAGCAGTTCTTC
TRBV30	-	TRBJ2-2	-	CAWSERLVRTGELFF	TGTGCCTGGAGTGAACGACTAGTGCGGACCGGGGAGCTGTTTTTT
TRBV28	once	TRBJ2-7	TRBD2	CASSFSLPGTSGYEQYF	TGTGCCAGCAGTTTCTCACTACCCGGGACTAGCGGCTACGAGCAGTACTTC
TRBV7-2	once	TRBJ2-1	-	CASSLTRSPNEQFF	TGTGCCAGCAGCTTAACTAGAAGCCCCAATGAGCAGTTCTTC
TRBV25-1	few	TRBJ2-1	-	CASSGWVRGGNEQFF	TGTGCCAGCAGTGGCTGGGTTAGGGGTGGCAATGAGCAGTTCTTC
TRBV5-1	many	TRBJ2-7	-	CASSLGAGDYEQYF	TGCGCCAGCAGCTTAGGGGCAGGAGACTACGAGCAGTACTTC
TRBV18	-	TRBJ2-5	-	CASSLRVETQYF	TGTGCCAGCTCACTCCGGGTGGAGACCCAGTACTTC
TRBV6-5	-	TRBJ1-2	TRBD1	CASSYGGQGIGGYTF	TGTGCCAGCAGTTACGGGGGACAGGGAATCGGTGGCTACACCTTC
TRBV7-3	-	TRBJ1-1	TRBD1	CASSLTGGYEAFF	TGTGCCAGCAGCTTGACAGGGGGCTATGAAGCTTTCTTT
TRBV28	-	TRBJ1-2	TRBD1	CASSPDRVYGYTF	TGTGCCAGCAGTCCAGACAGGGTGTATGGCTACACCTTC
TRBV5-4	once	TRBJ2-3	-	CASSLTSDTQYF	TGTGCCAGCAGCTTGACATCAGATACGCAGTATTTT
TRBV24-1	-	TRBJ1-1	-	CATSGPGSGEGAFF	TGTGCCACCAGTGGCCCCGGAAGCGGGGAGGGAGCTTTCTTT
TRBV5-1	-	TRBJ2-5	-	CASSMTGIGETQYF	TGCGCCAGCAGCATGACAGGAATTGGAGAGACCCAGTACTTC